The 24 T cell receptor beta chains listed next were all sequenced from one sample in a study of blood T cell repertoires in COVID-19. Here immunoSEQ multiplex PCR was the method, and the copy in TCRdb shows in-frame clones only, minus some. There are fewer than 350,000 clones in the sample; less than 90% occur only once, and about 12% lies in the top ten. The sample comprised peripheral blood. These receptors were taken from a woman between 25 and 40 years old with COVID-19, enrolled during active disease.

This clone was observed many times. This rearrangement joins TRBV27 to TRBJ1-2; no reliable D call. Trimming pared 5 bases from V and 4 bases from J, leaving 11 bases between. This CDR3 comprises 13 residues. Per the germline V gene, CDR1 is MNHEY and CDR2 is SMNVEV (reference sequence). The CDR3 sequence: CASSPTLAYGYTF. In DNA form, the CDR3 reads TGTGCCAGCAGTCCTACATTAGCCTATGGCTACACCTTC.

The chain uses TRBV12-3 or TRBV12-4 and TRBJ1-2, with D maybe TRBD1 (5 bases). There are 13 residues in the CDR3. V shed 2 bases and J shed 3 bases, with 7 bases lying between them. CDR3 region: CASSLQGYYGYTF. DNA for the CDR3: TGTGCCAGCAGTTTACAGGGTTACTATGGCTACACCTTC.

The chain has TRBV3-1 (or the pseudogene TRBV3-2) and TRBJ2-7, with D tentatively TRBD1 (5 bases). In germline, CDR1 is LGHDT, CDR2 YNNKEL (reference sequence). The CDR3 length is 13 residues. V lost 4 bases and J lost 6, with 13 bases in between. The CDR3: CASSLGAVPEQYF. The CDR3 nucleotides read TGTGCCAGCAGCCTTGGGGCGGTACCCGAGCAGTACTTC.

The chain combines TRBV5-5 with TRBJ2-6; no clear D gene. The ends were cut back, 2 bases at V and 0 bases at J, with 6 bases in the middle. The germline CDR1 and CDR2 sequences are SGHKS and YYEKEE (reference sequence). The CDR3 contains 15 residues. CDR3 region: CASSLSNSGANVLTF. CDR3 nucleotides: TGTGCCAGCAGCTTATCCAACTCTGGGGCCAACGTCCTGACTTTC. Supplemented by reference TRBV5-5 and TRBJ2-6, the full variable domain reads DAGVTQSPTHLIKTRGQQVTLRCSPISGHKSVSWYQQVLGQGPQFIFQYYEKEERGRGNFPDRFSARQFPNYSSELNVNALLLGDSALYLCASSLSNSGANVLTFGAGSRLTVL.

The chain combines TRBV5-1 with TRBJ1-1; D unclear. V shed 2 bases and J shed 5 bases, with 13 bases lying between them. The CDR3 sequence is 14 residues long. Germline assignment: CDR1 SGHRS and CDR2 YFSETQ. The CDR3 region is CASSLAPRSTEAFF. DNA for the CDR3: TGCGCCAGCAGCTTAGCCCCCAGGTCAACTGAAGCTTTCTTT. Full variable domain (remainder filled in from reference TRBV5-1 and TRBJ1-1): KAGVTQTPRYLIKTRGQQVTLSCSPISGHRSVSWYQQTPGQGLQFLFEYFSETQRNKGNFPGRFSGRQFSNSRSEMNVSTLELGDSALYLCASSLAPRSTEAFFGQGTRLTVV.

The chain recombines TRBV2 with TRBJ2-7; TRBD2 matches 13 bases. The CDR3 has 15 amino acids. CDR1 and CDR2 from the germline V gene are SNHLY and FYNNEI. V lost 4 bases to trimming and J lost 5 bases; unmatched junction nucleotides: 5. The CDR3 region has the DNA TGTGCCAGCAGTGCTTGGACTAGCGGGGGTGACGAGCAGTACTTC. Translation: CASSAWTSGGDEQYF.

The V call is TRBV11-2, the J call TRBJ1-2; 8 bases map to TRBD1. From germline, CDR1 is SGHAT and CDR2 FQNNGV. The CDR3 has 17 amino acids. After removal of 1 base from V and 5 bases from J, the junction contained 12 bases not matched to a gene. CDR3 in DNA: TGTGCCAGCAGCTTAGTAGTGGAGCAGGGGGCGAGTTATGGCTACACCTTC. This sequence encodes CASSLVVEQGASYGYTF.

This chain joins TRBV20-1 and TRBJ1-2, with D possibly TRBD1 on 6 matching bases. The CDR3 contains 11 residues. The V gene's germline CDR1 is DFQATT and CDR2 SNEGSKA (reference sequence). Trimming removed 6 bases from V and 8 bases from J, with 13 bases in between. CDR3 nucleotides: TGCAGTGCGATCCAGGGGACGGGCTACACCTTC. Amino acid sequence: CSAIQGTGYTF.

The rearrangement uses TRBV28 and TRBJ1-1; 7 positions match TRBD1. V gave up 5 bases and J gave up 8 bases; unmatched junction bases: 8. Germline CDR1 is MDHEN and CDR2 is SYDVKM. There are 13 residues in the CDR3. DNA of the CDR3: TGTGCCAGCAGTCCAAGGGGGCGGATAGAAGCTTTCTTT. Protein product: CASSPRGRIEAFF. Full variable domain (outside the CDR3, taken from reference TRBV28 and TRBJ1-1): DVKVTQSSRYLVKRTGEKVFLECVQDMDHENMFWYRQDPGLGLRLIYFSYDVKMKEKGDIPEGYSVSREKKERFSLILESASTNQTSMYLCASSPRGRIEAFFGQGTRLTVV.

V gene TRBV28 combines with J gene TRBJ1-6; TRBD1 might be the D (5 bases). The CDR3 consists of 15 residues. With 5 bases removed from V and 7 bases from J, the gap between germline ends came to 15 bases. CDR1 MDHEN and CDR2 SYDVKM come from the germline V gene. CDR3 DNA sequence: TGTGCCAGCAGTCCCCGCAGGGTCGGCAATTCACCCCTCCACTTT. Translated: CASSPRRVGNSPLHF.

The sample holds one count of this clone. The rearrangement uses TRBV2 and TRBJ2-1; 13 bases fit TRBD2. The CDR3 has 15 amino acids. Trimming took 4 bases from V and 9 from J; bases not matched to a gene: 6. Germline-derived CDR1 and CDR2 are SNHLY and FYNNEI. CDR3 protein: CASSAWTSGGGEQFF. Here the CDR3 DNA reads TGTGCCAGCAGTGCCTGGACTAGCGGGGGTGGTGAGCAGTTCTTC.

The CDR3 DNA is TGTGCCAGCAGTTCACAGGACTATGGCTACACCTTC. Amino acids: CASSSQDYGYTF. This sequence joins TRBV6-5 and TRBJ1-2, with TRBD1 as a possible D gene (5 bases). CDR1 and CDR2 (germline): MNHEY, SVGAGI. The V end was cut by 4 bases, the J end by 3 bases, with 6 bases between. This CDR3 spans 12 amino acids.

The J gene is TRBJ2-3, the V gene TRBV5-1; TRBD2 agrees at 8 bases. This CDR3 comprises 14 residues. Germline CDR1 and CDR2: SGHRS and YFSETQ. V gave up 0 bases and J gave up 3 bases; unmatched junction bases: 0. The CDR3 DNA sequence: TGCGCCAGCAGCTTGGTAGCGGGGACAGATACGCAGTATTTT. Its translation: CASSLVAGTDTQYF. Based on the CDR3 plus reference TRBV5-1 and TRBJ2-3, the full variable domain is KAGVTQTPRYLIKTRGQQVTLSCSPISGHRSVSWYQQTPGQGLQFLFEYFSETQRNKGNFPGRFSGRQFSNSRSEMNVSTLELGDSALYLCASSLVAGTDTQYFGPGTRLTVL.

V and J are TRBV12-3 or TRBV12-4 and TRBJ1-1; D perhaps matches TRBD1 (5 bases). Trimming took 3 bases from V and 7 from J, leaving 12 bases between them. This CDR3 spans 13 amino acids. The CDR3 loop is CASSFLTVGEAFF. The CDR3 nucleotides are TGTGCCAGCAGTTTTTTGACAGTGGGTGAAGCTTTCTTT.

This clone was recorded only once. This chain joins TRBV29-1 and TRBJ1-1; 7 bases map to TRBD1. Germline V gene data show CDR1 as SQVTM and CDR2 as ANQGSEA. The CDR3 is 15 amino acids. J was trimmed by 4 bases and V by 4 bases; bases with no gene match: 12. CDR3 nucleotides: TGCAGCGTTGCGGGGACAGTCCTGACCTCCACTGAAGCTTTCTTT. Translated, it gives CSVAGTVLTSTEAFF.

The CDR3 DNA is TGTGCCAGCAGTTACTCCCACGGGACTAGCGGAAACATTCAGTACTTC. It yields the protein CASSYSHGTSGNIQYF. The chain recombines TRBV6-5 with TRBJ2-4; 11 nucleotides agree with TRBD2. After removal of 0 bases from V and 6 bases from J, the junction contained 4 bases not matched to a gene. Germline values: CDR1 MNHEY, CDR2 SVGAGI. The CDR3 contains 16 residues.

This chain links TRBV19 with TRBJ2-3, with unresolved D. This CDR3 contains 13 residues. Germline values: CDR1 LNHDA, CDR2 SQIVND (reference sequence). Between the trimmed V and J ends, which lost 8 bases and 0 bases, there was a span of 9 bases. CDR3: CASRLSSTDTQYF. The CDR3 DNA reads TGTGCCAGTCGACTCTCTAGCACAGATACGCAGTATTTT.

This clone was found a few times. The chain has TRBV2 and TRBJ1-2; D is unclear. V lost 4 bases and J lost 4, with 13 bases in between. The CDR3 runs 14 residues. Per germline, CDR1 SNHLY and CDR2 FYNNEI. CDR3 loop: CASSVEAKLYGYTF. CDR3 in DNA: TGTGCCAGCAGTGTGGAGGCGAAACTCTATGGCTACACCTTC.

The chain joins TRBV27 to TRBJ2-7; 8 bases align to TRBD1. J gave up 6 bases and V 5 bases, and 9 bases lay outside the gene matches. Germline V lookup: CDR1 MNHEY, CDR2 SMNVEV (reference sequence). This CDR3 has 14 amino acids. For the CDR3, the DNA is TGTGCCAGCAGTCCCGGGACAGGTATTAGCGAGCAGTACTTC. Its protein is CASSPGTGISEQYF.

This chain joins TRBV18 and TRBJ1-6; TRBD1 matches at 7 bases. This CDR3 spans 14 amino acids. Germline CDR1 is KGHSH and CDR2 is LQKENI. Trimming took 3 bases from V and 5 from J; bases not matched to a gene: 1. The CDR3 DNA sequence: TGTGCCAGCTCACCCGACAGGGATAATTCACCCCTCCACTTT. Its translation: CASSPDRDNSPLHF.

J is TRBJ1-2 and V is TRBV2; 8 bases are a match to TRBD1. Germline CDR1 is SNHLY and CDR2 is FYNNEI. The CDR3 runs to 13 residues. Trimming cost V 6 bases and J 4 bases; bases outside gene matches: 4. This chain's CDR3 is CASRGQEIYGYTF. The CDR3 nucleotides are TGTGCCAGCAGGGGACAGGAAATCTATGGCTACACCTTC.

The chain links TRBV11-2 to TRBJ2-7; 10 bases fit TRBD1. Trimming at V came to 3 bases and at J to 4 bases, leaving 3 bases not matched to a gene. The CDR3 length is 14 residues. CDR1 is SGHAT and CDR2 is FQNNGV in the germline V gene. In DNA form, the CDR3 reads TGTGCCAGCAGCTTCGGGACAGGGGAATACGAGCAGTACTTC. Residues: CASSFGTGEYEQYF.

This clone came up a few times. V is TRBV19 and J is TRBJ1-2; tentatively, D is TRBD1 (6 bases). V was cut by 9 bases and J by 4 bases, with 15 bases left in between. The CDR3 is 13 residues long. Germline-derived CDR1 and CDR2 are LNHDA and SQIVND (reference sequence). CDR3 coding DNA: TGTGCCAGCCTATCACAGGGACCCTATGGCTACACCTTC. It codes for CASLSQGPYGYTF.

The chain uses TRBV24-1 and TRBJ2-3; 7 nucleotides align to TRBD1. The CDR3 consists of 16 residues. Trimming removed 4 bases from V and 2 bases from J; junction bases left unmatched: 8. The germline V gene encodes CDR1 KGHDR and CDR2 SFDVKD. CDR3 sequence: CATSDSRQGFTDTQYF. The CDR3, as DNA: TGTGCCACCAGTGACTCTCGACAGGGATTCACAGATACGCAGTATTTT.